These 21 T cell receptor beta chains were all obtained from the same sample, sequenced in a study of OX40 agonist ivuxolimab in advanced cancers. Method: immunoSEQ multiplex PCR; TCRdb's copy keeps in-frame clones and lacks some. The table shows approximately 88,000 clones, with approximately 90% occurring only once. The sequences come from CD4+ or CD8+ T cells sorted from blood, collected in a trial of the OX40 agonist ivuxolimab. These TCRs come from an adult with an advanced solid tumor such as melanoma, head and neck, liver or kidney cancer.

The count of this clone is one. V usage is TRBV5-1 and J usage is TRBJ1-5, with D possibly matching TRBD1 (5 bases). Trimming shortened V by 4 bases and J by 6 bases, and 11 bases separated the two germline ends. The CDR3 runs 13 residues. Germline V CDR1 and CDR2: SGHRS, YFSETQ. For the CDR3, the DNA is TGCGCCAGCAGCGTATACCAGGGTCAGCCCCAGCATTTT. The encoded protein is CASSVYQGQPQHF.

This rearrangement joins TRBV19 to TRBJ1-1, with D possibly TRBD1 on 6 matching bases. The CDR3 loop spans 13 amino acids. Trimming pared 5 bases from V and 1 base from J, leaving 8 bases between. The germline CDR1 and CDR2 sequences are LNHDA and SQIVND (reference sequence). The CDR3 DNA reads TGTGCCAGTAGTCCGACAGGGAACACTGAAGCTTTCTTT. Translated: CASSPTGNTEAFF.

CDR3 loop: CASNSGQLGGKTQYF. For the CDR3, the DNA is TGTGCCAGCAACTCTGGACAGTTGGGGGGAAAGACCCAGTACTTC. V gene TRBV28 combines with J gene TRBJ2-5, with D perhaps being TRBD1 or TRBD2 (6 bases each). The CDR3 covers 15 residues. The germline V gene encodes CDR1 MDHEN and CDR2 SYDVKM. The V end was cut by 7 bases, the J end by 6 bases, with 21 bases between.

This chain links TRBV27 with TRBJ2-2; unclear D gene. This CDR3 comprises 12 residues. The germline gives CDR1 MNHEY, CDR2 SMNVEV (reference sequence). V was clipped by 3 bases and J by 5 bases, with 4 bases between them. CDR3 sequence: CASSFPTGELFF. As DNA, the CDR3 is TGTGCCAGCAGTTTTCCTACCGGGGAGCTGTTTTTT.

The gene calls are TRBV18 and TRBJ1-5; perhaps TRBD1 as D (6 bases). Germline V gives CDR1 KGHSH, CDR2 LQKENI. The CDR3 runs 13 residues. V was pared by 8 bases and J by 2 bases, with 10 bases between. The CDR3 spells CASTRTGNQPQHF. CDR3 nucleotides: TGTGCCAGCACCCGGACAGGCAATCAGCCCCAGCATTTT.

The rearrangement links TRBV30 to TRBJ1-2; 9 positions match TRBD1. J was trimmed by 4 bases and V by 3 bases; bases with no gene match: 12. This CDR3 contains 16 residues. The germline V gene has CDR1 GTSNPN and CDR2 SVGIG (reference sequence). The CDR3 loop is CAWSPGQGYFSYGYTF. Written as DNA, the CDR3 is TGTGCCTGGAGCCCGGGACAGGGTTACTTTAGCTATGGCTACACCTTC.

This rearrangement joins TRBV7-9 to TRBJ2-2; D perhaps matches TRBD2 (6 bases). Germline V lookup: CDR1 SEHNR, CDR2 FQNEAQ (reference sequence). The CDR3 runs 15 residues. V lost 1 base, J lost 4 bases, and 10 bases lay in between. The chain's CDR3 is CASSLDRGFTGELFF. The CDR3 DNA follows: TGTGCCAGCAGCTTAGATCGGGGGTTCACCGGGGAGCTGTTTTTT.

This clone was seen only once. J is TRBJ2-1 and V is TRBV6-1, with 15 bases aligning to TRBD2. The germline gives CDR1 MNHNS, CDR2 SASEGT. J gave up 7 bases and V 5 bases, and 3 bases lay outside the gene matches. The CDR3 totals 15 residues. CDR3 amino acids: CASSFGTSGGNEQFF. The DNA for the CDR3 is TGTGCCAGCAGTTTTGGGACTAGCGGGGGGAATGAGCAGTTCTTC.

The V call is TRBV5-1, the J call TRBJ2-1, with 8 nucleotides matching TRBD2. CDR3 length: 16 residues. V shed 4 bases, J shed 8 bases, and the junction held 14 bases outside the gene matches. Germline V gene sequence: CDR1 SGHRS, CDR2 YFSETQ. In DNA form, the CDR3 reads TGCGCCAGCAGCAGGAGTCCGGGACTAGGGGGAGATGAGCAGTTCTTC. It is translated as CASSRSPGLGGDEQFF. Supplemented by reference TRBV5-1 and TRBJ2-1, the full variable domain reads KAGVTQTPRYLIKTRGQQVTLSCSPISGHRSVSWYQQTPGQGLQFLFEYFSETQRNKGNFPGRFSGRQFSNSRSEMNVSTLELGDSALYLCASSRSPGLGGDEQFFGPGTRLTVL.

The rearrangement uses TRBV19 and TRBJ2-7; 9 nucleotides align to TRBD2. Germline V lookup: CDR1 LNHDA, CDR2 SQIVND (reference sequence). This CDR3 is built from 16 residues. V lost 4 bases and J lost 0; bases outside the gene matches: 7. CDR3 bases: TGTGCCAGTAGTAGGTGGACTAGCGTAAGCTCCTACGAGCAGTACTTC. Protein sequence: CASSRWTSVSSYEQYF.

The chain employs TRBV7-2 and TRBJ2-5; 9 nucleotides align to TRBD2. CDR1 SGHTA and CDR2 FQGNSA come from the germline V gene. V shed 0 bases and J 3 bases; nucleotides not matched to a gene: 8. The CDR3 contains 17 residues. The CDR3 nucleotides are TGTGCCAGCAGCTTAGCGGGCGGGGGGGCAGTAGAAGAGACCCAGTACTTC. Protein sequence: CASSLAGGGAVEETQYF.

CDR3 sequence: CASSRSGAGAYEQYF. The DNA of the CDR3 is TGTGCCAGCAGCCGCTCCGGCGCAGGCGCCTACGAGCAGTACTTC. J is TRBJ2-7 and V is TRBV9; D unclear. CDR1 and CDR2 from the germline V gene are SGDLS and YYNGEE. Trimming pared 4 bases from V and 2 bases from J, leaving 16 bases between. The CDR3 length is 15 residues.

In this sample, this clone turned up a few times. This chain uses TRBV7-2 with TRBJ1-2, with 11 bases matching TRBD1. Germline trimming cut 4 bases from V and 6 bases from J; bases unmatched to any gene: 4. Germline CDR1 and CDR2: SGHTA and FQGNSA. This CDR3 comprises 14 residues. The CDR3: CASSSGQGVNGYTF. The CDR3 DNA reads as TGTGCCAGCAGCTCGGGACAGGGGGTTAATGGCTACACCTTC. The full variable domain, rest sourced from reference TRBV7-2 and TRBJ1-2, is GAGVSQSPSNKVTEKGKDVELRCDPISGHTALYWYRQSLGQGLEFLIYFQGNSAPDKSGLPSDRFSAERTGGSVSTLTIQRTQQEDSAVYLCASSSGQGVNGYTFGSGTRLTVV.

The CDR3 DNA is TGCGCCAGCAGCTTGTACAGCGGGGGGGACGTATACAATGAGCAGTTCTTC. Its translation is CASSLYSGGDVYNEQFF. The gene calls are TRBV5-1 and TRBJ2-1; 10 bases align to TRBD2. The trim removed 1 base at V and 4 bases at J, leaving 8 bases unmatched. The CDR3 has 17 amino acids. Germline V lookup: CDR1 SGHRS, CDR2 YFSETQ.

Of note for this clone: This same CDR3 is encoded by further DNA sequences in the sample. V gene TRBV7-9 combines with J gene TRBJ2-5; 11 bases match TRBD1. Trimming removed 3 bases from V and 4 bases from J; junction bases left unmatched: 4. The CDR3 contains 15 residues. Germline V gene data show CDR1 as SEHNR and CDR2 as FQNEAQ (reference sequence). The CDR3 sequence is CASSLGQGEGETQYF. The CDR3, as DNA: TGTGCCAGCAGCTTGGGACAGGGGGAGGGAGAGACCCAGTACTTC. Full variable domain (rest looked up from reference TRBV7-9 and TRBJ2-5): DTGVSQNPRHKITKRGQNVTFRCDPISEHNRLYWYRQTLGQGPEFLTYFQNEAQLEKSRLLSDRFSAERPKGSFSTLEIQRTEQGDSAMYLCASSLGQGEGETQYFGPGTRLLVL.

The chain recombines TRBV27 with TRBJ1-2, with D possibly being TRBD1 (5 bases). CDR1 MNHEY and CDR2 SMNVEV come from the germline V gene (reference sequence). V was cut by 0 bases and J by 4 bases, with 12 bases left in between. The CDR3 runs to 15 residues. CDR3 loop: CASSLSGGGTYGYTF. CDR3 in DNA: TGTGCCAGCAGTTTATCGGGCGGGGGAACCTATGGCTACACCTTC.

The CDR3 bases are TGTGCCAGTAGTAAAACAGGGGCGGCAACTAATGAAAAACTGTTTTTT. It is translated as CASSKTGAATNEKLFF. This rearrangement joins TRBV19 to TRBJ1-4, with 7 nucleotides matching TRBD1. Germline V lookup: CDR1 LNHDA, CDR2 SQIVND (reference sequence). V lost 4 bases to trimming and J lost 0 bases; unmatched junction nucleotides: 5. This CDR3 has 16 amino acids.

V and J are TRBV15 and TRBJ1-2; no clear D. V was pared by 0 bases and J by 1 base, with 6 bases between. The CDR3 extends over 14 amino acids. The germline V gene has CDR1 LNHNV and CDR2 YYDKDF (reference sequence). CDR3 sequence reads: CATSREYSNYGYTF. Written as DNA, the CDR3 is TGTGCCACCAGCAGAGAATACAGTAACTATGGCTACACCTTC.

This chain uses TRBV9 with TRBJ1-2, with 7 bases that match TRBD1. CDR3 size: 15 residues. With 0 bases clipped from V and 3 bases from J, the junction kept 5 bases outside the gene matches. Germline V gene data show CDR1 as SGDLS and CDR2 as YYNGEE. CDR3 sequence reads: CASSVEAGGYYGYTF. In nucleotides, the CDR3 is TGTGCCAGCAGCGTAGAGGCAGGGGGATACTATGGCTACACCTTC.

As DNA, the CDR3 is TGTGCCAGTAGTATGGTAGGGTCCGACGAGCAGTACTTC. Its translation is CASSMVGSDEQYF. The chain combines TRBV19 with TRBJ2-7; D not resolved. Germline V CDR1 and CDR2: LNHDA, SQIVND (reference sequence). This CDR3 contains 13 residues. The V gene lost 3 bases and the J gene lost 5 bases, with 11 bases spanning the gap.

The chain couples TRBV5-4 to TRBJ2-5, with D maybe TRBD2 (5 bases). Germline lookup yields CDR1 SGHNT and CDR2 YYREEE (reference sequence). V was clipped by 1 base and J by 6 bases, with 10 bases between them. The CDR3 runs to 13 residues. The CDR3 DNA sequence: TGTGCCAGCAGCTTGCCGGACTTCCAGACCCAGTACTTC. It translates to CASSLPDFQTQYF. Full variable domain (rest looked up from reference TRBV5-4 and TRBJ2-5): ETGVTQSPTHLIKTRGQQVTLRCSSQSGHNTVSWYQQALGQGPQFIFQYYREEENGRGNFPPRFSGLQFPNYSSELNVNALELDDSALYLCASSLPDFQTQYFGPGTRLLVL.